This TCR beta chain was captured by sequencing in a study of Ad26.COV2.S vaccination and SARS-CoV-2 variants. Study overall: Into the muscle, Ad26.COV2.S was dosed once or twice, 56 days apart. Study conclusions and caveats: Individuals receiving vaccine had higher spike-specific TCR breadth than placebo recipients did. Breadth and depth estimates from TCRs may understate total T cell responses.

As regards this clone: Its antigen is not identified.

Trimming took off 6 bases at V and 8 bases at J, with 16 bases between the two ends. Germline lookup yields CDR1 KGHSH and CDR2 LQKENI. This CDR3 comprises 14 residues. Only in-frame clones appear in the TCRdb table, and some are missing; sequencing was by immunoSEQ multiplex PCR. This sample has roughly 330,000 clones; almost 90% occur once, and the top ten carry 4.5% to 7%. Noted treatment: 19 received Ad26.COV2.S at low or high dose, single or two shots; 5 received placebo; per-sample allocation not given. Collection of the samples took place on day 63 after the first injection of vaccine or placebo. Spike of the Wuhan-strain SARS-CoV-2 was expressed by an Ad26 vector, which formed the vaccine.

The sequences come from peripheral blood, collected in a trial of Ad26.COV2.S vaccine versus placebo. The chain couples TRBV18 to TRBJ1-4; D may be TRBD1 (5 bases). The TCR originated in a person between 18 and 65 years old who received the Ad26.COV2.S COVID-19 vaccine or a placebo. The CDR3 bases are TGTGCCAGCTCCCGAGGAGGGGTAGAAGAAAAACTGTTTTTT. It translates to CASSRGGVEEKLFF.